The next 2 T cell receptor beta chains were all read from a single sample in a study of beta chain features in type 1 diabetes. Sequenced material consisted of expressed TCRB transcripts (all of the isolated RNA was reverse transcribed). TCRdb's copy holds only in-frame clones and misses some; the assay was immunoSEQ multiplex PCR. Among 400,000 to 500,000 clones listed, roughly 14% were seen once. The sample comprised naive CD4+ T cells from blood. The receptor set was obtained from a man younger than 40 in good health.

The genes are TRBV29-1 and TRBJ1-2, with D possibly matching TRBD1 (5 bases). The CDR3 is 14 amino acids. V was trimmed by 7 bases and J by 1 base, leaving 16 bases between them. CDR1 SQVTM and CDR2 ANQGSEA come from the germline V gene. The CDR3: CSGRGGVDNYGYTF. The CDR3 nucleotides read TGCAGCGGCCGGGGCGGAGTGGATAACTATGGCTACACCTTC.

This clone was found a few times. At the DNA level, this CDR3 is encoded by other sequences in the same sample as well. This chain uses TRBV7-2 with TRBJ2-7; TRBD1 matches at 7 bases. The V gene end was trimmed by 3 bases and the J gene end by 0 bases; junction bases not matched to a gene: 2. Germline loops: CDR1 SGHTA, CDR2 FQGNSA. There are 14 residues in the CDR3. CDR3 nucleotides: TGTGCCAGCAGCTTGGACAGGAGCTCCTACGAGCAGTACTTC. Translated: CASSLDRSSYEQYF.